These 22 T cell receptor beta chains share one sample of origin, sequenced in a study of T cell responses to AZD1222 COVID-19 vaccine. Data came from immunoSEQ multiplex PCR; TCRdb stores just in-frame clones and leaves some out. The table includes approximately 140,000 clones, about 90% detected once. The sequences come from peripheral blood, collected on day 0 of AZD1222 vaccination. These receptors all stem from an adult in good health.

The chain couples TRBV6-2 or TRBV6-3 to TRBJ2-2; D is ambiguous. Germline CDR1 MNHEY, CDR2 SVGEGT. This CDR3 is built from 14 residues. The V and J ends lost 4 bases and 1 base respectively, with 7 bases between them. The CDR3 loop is CASSFFGNTGELFF. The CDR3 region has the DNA TGTGCCAGCAGTTTCTTCGGGAACACCGGGGAGCTGTTTTTT.

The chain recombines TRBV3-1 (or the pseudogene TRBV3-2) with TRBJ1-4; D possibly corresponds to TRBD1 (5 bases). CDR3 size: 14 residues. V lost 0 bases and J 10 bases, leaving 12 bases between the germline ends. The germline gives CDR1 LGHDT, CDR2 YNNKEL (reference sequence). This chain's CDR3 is CASSQDGRAGKLFF. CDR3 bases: TGTGCCAGCAGCCAAGACGGCAGGGCCGGAAAACTGTTTTTT.

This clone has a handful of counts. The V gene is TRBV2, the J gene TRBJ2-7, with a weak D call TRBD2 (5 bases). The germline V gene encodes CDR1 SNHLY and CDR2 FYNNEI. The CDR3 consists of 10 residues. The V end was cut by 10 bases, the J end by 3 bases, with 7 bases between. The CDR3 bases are TGTGCCATGGGAGTCTACGAGCAGTACTTC. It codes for CAMGVYEQYF.

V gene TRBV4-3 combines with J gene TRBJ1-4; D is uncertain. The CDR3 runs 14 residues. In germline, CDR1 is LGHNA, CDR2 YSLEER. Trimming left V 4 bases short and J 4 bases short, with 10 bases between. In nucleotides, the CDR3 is TGCGCCAGCAGCCCAACATTGAATAATGAAAAACTGTTTTTT. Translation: CASSPTLNNEKLFF.

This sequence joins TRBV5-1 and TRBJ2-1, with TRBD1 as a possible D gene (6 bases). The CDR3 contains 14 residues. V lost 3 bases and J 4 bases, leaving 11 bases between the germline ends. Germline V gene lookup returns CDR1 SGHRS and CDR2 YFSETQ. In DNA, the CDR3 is TGCGCCAGCAGCTCAGGACAGCGGTACAATGAGCAGTTCTTC. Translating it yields CASSSGQRYNEQFF.

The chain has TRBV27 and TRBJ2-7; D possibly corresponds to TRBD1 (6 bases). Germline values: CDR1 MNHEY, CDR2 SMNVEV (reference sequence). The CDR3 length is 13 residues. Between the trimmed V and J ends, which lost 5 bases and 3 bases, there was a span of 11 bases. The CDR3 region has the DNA TGTGCCAGCAGTACCGGGACAAGCTACGAGCAGTACTTC. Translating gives CASSTGTSYEQYF.

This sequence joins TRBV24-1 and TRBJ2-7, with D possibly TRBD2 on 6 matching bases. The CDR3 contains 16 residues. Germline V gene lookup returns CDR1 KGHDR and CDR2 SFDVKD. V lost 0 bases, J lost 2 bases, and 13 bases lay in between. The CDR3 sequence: CATSDLFGSRAYEQYF. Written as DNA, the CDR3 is TGTGCCACCAGTGATTTGTTCGGGAGCCGGGCCTACGAGCAGTACTTC.

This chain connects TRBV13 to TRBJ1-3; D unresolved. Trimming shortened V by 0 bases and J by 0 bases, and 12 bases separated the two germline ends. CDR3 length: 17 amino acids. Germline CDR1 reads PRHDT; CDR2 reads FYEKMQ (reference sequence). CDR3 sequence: CASSLGYASGSGNTIYF. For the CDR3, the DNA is TGTGCCAGCAGCTTAGGCTATGCAAGTGGCTCTGGAAACACCATATATTTT. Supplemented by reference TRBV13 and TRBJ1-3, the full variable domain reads AAGVIQSPRHLIKEKRETATLKCYPIPRHDTVYWYQQGPGQDPQFLISFYEKMQSDKGSIPDRFSAQQFSDYHSELNMSSLELGDSALYFCASSLGYASGSGNTIYFGEGSWLTVV.

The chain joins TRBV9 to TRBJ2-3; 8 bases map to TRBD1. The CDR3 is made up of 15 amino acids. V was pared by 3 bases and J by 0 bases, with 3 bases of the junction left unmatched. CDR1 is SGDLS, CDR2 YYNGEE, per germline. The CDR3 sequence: CASSADRVSTDTQYF. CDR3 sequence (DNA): TGTGCCAGCAGCGCGGACAGGGTTAGCACAGATACGCAGTATTTT.

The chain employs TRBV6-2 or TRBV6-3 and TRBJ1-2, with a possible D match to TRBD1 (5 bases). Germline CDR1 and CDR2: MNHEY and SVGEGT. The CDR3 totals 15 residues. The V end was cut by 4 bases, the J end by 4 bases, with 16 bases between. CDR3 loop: CASSSPPGGFYGYTF. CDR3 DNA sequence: TGTGCCAGCAGTTCGCCGCCCGGGGGGTTCTATGGCTACACCTTC.

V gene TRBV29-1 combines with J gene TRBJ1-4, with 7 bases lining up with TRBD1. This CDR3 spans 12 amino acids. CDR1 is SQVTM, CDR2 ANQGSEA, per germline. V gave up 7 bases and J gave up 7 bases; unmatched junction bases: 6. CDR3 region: CSAGDRAEKLFF. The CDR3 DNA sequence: TGCAGCGCCGGTGACAGGGCTGAAAAACTGTTTTTT.

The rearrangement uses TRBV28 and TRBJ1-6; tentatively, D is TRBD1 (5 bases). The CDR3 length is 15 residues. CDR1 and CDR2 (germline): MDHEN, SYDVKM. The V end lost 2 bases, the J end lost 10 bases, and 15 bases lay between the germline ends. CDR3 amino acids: CASSLIVRGDSPLHF. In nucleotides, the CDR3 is TGTGCCAGCAGTTTAATTGTTCGAGGGGACTCACCCCTCCACTTT.

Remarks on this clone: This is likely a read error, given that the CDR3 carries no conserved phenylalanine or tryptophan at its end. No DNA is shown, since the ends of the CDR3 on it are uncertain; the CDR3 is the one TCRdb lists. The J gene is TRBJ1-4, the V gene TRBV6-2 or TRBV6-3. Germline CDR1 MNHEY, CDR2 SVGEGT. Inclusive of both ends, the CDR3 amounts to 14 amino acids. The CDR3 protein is CASSYSAGHGGAVI.

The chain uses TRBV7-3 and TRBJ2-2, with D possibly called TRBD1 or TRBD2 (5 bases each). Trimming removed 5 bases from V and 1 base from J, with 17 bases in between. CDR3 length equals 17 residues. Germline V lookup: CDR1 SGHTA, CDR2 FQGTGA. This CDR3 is CASSRAVGPMNTGELFF. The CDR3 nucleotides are TGTGCCAGCAGCCGGGCCGTGGGACCGATGAACACCGGGGAGCTGTTTTTT.

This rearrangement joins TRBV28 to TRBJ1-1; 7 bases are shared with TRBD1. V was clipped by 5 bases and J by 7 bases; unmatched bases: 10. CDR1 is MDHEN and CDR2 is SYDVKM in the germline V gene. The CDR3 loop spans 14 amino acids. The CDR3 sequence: CASSLQGRMVEAFF. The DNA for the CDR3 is TGTGCCAGCAGTCTACAGGGGAGGATGGTTGAAGCTTTCTTT.

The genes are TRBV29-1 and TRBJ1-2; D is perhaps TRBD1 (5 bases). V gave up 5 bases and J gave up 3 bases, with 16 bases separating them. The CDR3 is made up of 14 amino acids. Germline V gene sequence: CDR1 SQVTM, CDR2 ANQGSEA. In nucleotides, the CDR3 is TGCAGCGTTTACGGGACCCCACCGCACTATGGCTACACCTTC. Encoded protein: CSVYGTPPHYGYTF.

The CDR3 loop reads CASSPGSSGETQYF. CDR3 nucleotides: TGCGCCAGCAGTCCGGGGTCCTCGGGGGAGACCCAGTACTTC. The gene calls are TRBV4-1 and TRBJ2-5, with TRBD2 as a possible D gene (5 bases). V lost 6 bases, J lost 5 bases, and 16 bases lay in between. This CDR3 comprises 14 residues. The germline V gene has CDR1 MGHRA and CDR2 YSYEKL.

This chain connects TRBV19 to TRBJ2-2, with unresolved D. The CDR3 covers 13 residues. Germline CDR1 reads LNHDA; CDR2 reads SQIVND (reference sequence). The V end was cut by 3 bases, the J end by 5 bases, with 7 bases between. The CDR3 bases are TGTGCCAGTAGTATTGGGAAGACCGGGGAGCTGTTTTTT. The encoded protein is CASSIGKTGELFF.

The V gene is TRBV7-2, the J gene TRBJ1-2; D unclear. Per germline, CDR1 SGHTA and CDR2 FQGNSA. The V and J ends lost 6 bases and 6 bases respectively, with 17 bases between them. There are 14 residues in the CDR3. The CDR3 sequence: CASRSPARRDGYTF. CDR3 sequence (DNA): TGTGCCAGCAGATCACCGGCTCGGCGCGATGGCTACACCTTC.

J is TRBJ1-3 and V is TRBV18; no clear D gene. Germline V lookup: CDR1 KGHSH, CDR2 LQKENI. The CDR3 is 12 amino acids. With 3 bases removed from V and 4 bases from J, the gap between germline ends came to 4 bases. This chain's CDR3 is CASSPEGNTIYF. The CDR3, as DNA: TGTGCCAGCTCACCGGAGGGAAACACCATATATTTT. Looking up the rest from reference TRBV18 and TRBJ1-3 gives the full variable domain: NAGVMQNPRHLVRRRGQEARLRCSPMKGHSHVYWYRQLPEEGLKFMVYLQKENIIDESGMPKERFSAEFPKEGPSILRIQQVVRGDSAAYFCASSPEGNTIYFGEGSWLTVV.

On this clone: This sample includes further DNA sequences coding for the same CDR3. In DNA form, the CDR3 reads TGTGCCAGCACTCGAAGCTCCTATAATTCACCCCTCCACTTT. Its protein product is CASTRSSYNSPLHF. The chain carries TRBV6-5 and TRBJ1-6; no clear D gene. The V gene lost 7 bases and the J gene lost 0 bases, with 7 bases spanning the gap. The CDR3 consists of 14 residues. Looked up from germline, CDR1 is MNHEY and CDR2 is SVGAGI.

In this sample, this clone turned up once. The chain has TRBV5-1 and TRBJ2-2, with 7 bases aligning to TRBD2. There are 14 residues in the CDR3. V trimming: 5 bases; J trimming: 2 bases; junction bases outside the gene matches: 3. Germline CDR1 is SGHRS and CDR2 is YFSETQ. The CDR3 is CASRGLPNTGELFF. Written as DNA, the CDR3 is TGCGCCAGCAGGGGACTACCCAACACCGGGGAGCTGTTTTTT.